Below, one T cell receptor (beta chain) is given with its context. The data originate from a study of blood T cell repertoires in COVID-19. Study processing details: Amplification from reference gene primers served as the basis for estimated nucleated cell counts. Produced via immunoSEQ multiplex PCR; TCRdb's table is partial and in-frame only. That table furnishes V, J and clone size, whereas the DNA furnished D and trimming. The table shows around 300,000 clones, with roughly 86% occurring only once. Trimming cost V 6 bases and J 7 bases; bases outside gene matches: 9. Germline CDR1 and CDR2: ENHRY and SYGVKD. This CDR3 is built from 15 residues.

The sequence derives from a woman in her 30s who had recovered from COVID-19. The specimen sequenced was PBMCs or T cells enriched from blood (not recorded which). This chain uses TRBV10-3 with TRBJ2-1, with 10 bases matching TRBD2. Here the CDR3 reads CAISSPERGGNEQFF. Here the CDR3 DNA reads TGTGCCATCAGCTCTCCGGAGCGGGGGGGAAATGAGCAGTTCTTC.